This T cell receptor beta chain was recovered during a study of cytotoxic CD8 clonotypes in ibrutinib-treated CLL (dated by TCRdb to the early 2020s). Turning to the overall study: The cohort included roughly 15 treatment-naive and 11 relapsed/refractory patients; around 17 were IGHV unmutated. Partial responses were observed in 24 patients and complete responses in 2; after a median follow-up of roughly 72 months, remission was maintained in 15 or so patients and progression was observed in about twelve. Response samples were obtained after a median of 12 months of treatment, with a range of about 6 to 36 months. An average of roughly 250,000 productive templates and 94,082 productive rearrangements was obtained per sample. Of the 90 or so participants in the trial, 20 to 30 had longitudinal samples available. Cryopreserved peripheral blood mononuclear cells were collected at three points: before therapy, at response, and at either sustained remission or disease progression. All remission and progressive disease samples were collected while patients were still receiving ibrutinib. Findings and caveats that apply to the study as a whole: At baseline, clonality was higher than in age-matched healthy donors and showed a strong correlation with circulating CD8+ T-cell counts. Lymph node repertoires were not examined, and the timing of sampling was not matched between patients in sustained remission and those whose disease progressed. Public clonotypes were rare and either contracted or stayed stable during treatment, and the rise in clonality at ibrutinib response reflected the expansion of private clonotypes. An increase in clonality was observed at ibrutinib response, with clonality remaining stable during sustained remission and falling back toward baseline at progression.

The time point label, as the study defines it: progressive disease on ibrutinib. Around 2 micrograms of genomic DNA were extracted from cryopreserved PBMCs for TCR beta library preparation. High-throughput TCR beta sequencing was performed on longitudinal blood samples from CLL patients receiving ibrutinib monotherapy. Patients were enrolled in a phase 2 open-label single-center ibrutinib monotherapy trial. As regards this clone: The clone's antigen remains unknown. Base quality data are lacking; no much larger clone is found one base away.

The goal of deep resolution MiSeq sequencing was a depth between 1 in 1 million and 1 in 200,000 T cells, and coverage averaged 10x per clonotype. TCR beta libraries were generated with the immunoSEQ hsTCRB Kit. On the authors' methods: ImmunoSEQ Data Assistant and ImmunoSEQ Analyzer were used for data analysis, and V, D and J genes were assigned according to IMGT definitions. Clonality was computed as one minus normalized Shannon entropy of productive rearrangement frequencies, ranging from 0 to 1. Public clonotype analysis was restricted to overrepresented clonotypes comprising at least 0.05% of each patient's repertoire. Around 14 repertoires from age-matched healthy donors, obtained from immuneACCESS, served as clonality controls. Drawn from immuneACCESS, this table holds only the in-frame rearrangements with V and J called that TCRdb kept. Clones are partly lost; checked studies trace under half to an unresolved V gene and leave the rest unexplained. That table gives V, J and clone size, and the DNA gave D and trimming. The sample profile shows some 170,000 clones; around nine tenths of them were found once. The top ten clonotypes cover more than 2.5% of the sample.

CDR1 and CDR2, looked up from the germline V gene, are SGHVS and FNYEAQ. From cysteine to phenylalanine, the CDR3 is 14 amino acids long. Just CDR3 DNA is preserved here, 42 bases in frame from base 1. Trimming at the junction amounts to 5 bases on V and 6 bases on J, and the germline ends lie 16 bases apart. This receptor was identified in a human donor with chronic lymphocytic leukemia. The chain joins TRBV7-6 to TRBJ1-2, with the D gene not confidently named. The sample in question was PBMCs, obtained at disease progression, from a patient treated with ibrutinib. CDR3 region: CASSLSRFENGYTF. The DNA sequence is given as TGTGCCAGCAGCCTAAGCCGGTTCGAGAATGGCTACACCTTC.